These 25 T cell receptor beta chains were all obtained from the same sample, sequenced in a study of blood T cell repertoires in COVID-19. The data were produced by immunoSEQ multiplex PCR, yet TCRdb's version contains in-frame clones alone and is incomplete. The data contain about 300,000 clones, around nine tenths of them singletons. Source material: peripheral blood. These receptors were obtained from a woman aged 25 to 39 with COVID-19, enrolled during active disease.

The chain couples TRBV5-5 to TRBJ1-1; 7 bases agree with TRBD1. This CDR3 has 10 amino acids. Germline V CDR1 and CDR2: SGHKS, YYEKEE (reference sequence). V gave up 1 base and J gave up 12 bases; unmatched junction bases: 0. The CDR3 reads CASSLRGPFF. In DNA, the CDR3 is TGTGCCAGCAGCTTGAGGGGGCCTTTCTTT.

The chain carries TRBV6-5 and TRBJ1-5; 9 positions match TRBD1. The length of the CDR3 is 15 residues. CDR1 and CDR2 (germline): MNHEY, SVGAGI. With 6 bases clipped from V and 9 bases from J, the junction kept 12 bases outside the gene matches. CDR3 coding DNA: TGTGCCAGCAGCCGGGGGGGGGACAGGGTAGGGCCCCAGCATTTT. Encoded protein: CASSRGGDRVGPQHF.

The rearrangement uses TRBV6-5 and TRBJ2-7; tentative D call: TRBD2 (7 bases). Per germline, CDR1 MNHEY and CDR2 SVGAGI. V lost 6 bases to trimming and J lost 2 bases, with 11 bases between them. This CDR3 is 13 amino acids long. The CDR3 DNA reads TGTGCCAGCAGGCGGGGGCAAACCTACGAGCAGTACTTC. Encoded protein: CASRRGQTYEQYF.

Comment on this clone: One junction end does not reproduce the germline sequence, and a read error may be involved. The chain employs TRBV2 and TRBJ2-5; 12 bases are a match to TRBD2. CDR3 size: 18 residues. Germline V gene lookup returns CDR1 SNHLY and CDR2 FYNNEI. The CDR3 is CASREGLAGNLYQETQYF. The CDR3 DNA sequence: TGTGCCAGCAGAGAAGGACTAGCGGGGAACCTCTACCAAGAGACCCAGTACTTC.

This clone was counted once. V is TRBV9 and J is TRBJ2-7, with 7 bases identical to TRBD1. CDR3 size: 13 residues. J lost 3 bases, V lost 3 bases, and 3 bases had no gene match. Germline lookup yields CDR1 SGDLS and CDR2 YYNGEE. The CDR3 coding sequence is TGTGCCAGCAGCGGAGGACAGGACTACGAGCAGTACTTC. Protein: CASSGGQDYEQYF.

The chain carries TRBV28 and TRBJ1-2; 7 bases align to TRBD1. CDR1 is MDHEN and CDR2 is SYDVKM in the germline V gene. The CDR3 spans 13 residues. J was trimmed by 4 bases and V by 6 bases; bases with no gene match: 5. The CDR3: CASSPGTVYGYTF. For the CDR3, the DNA is TGTGCCAGCAGCCCTGGGACAGTCTATGGCTACACCTTC.

This sequence joins TRBV30 and TRBJ1-1; maybe TRBD1 (5 bases). V was cut by 2 bases and J by 4 bases, with 8 bases left in between. The CDR3 contains 12 residues. The germline gives CDR1 GTSNPN, CDR2 SVGIG (reference sequence). DNA for the CDR3: TGTGCCTGGAGTCCTGGGGCCACTGAAGCTTTCTTT. This gives the protein CAWSPGATEAFF. Combining the CDR3 with reference TRBV30 and TRBJ1-1 gives the whole variable domain SQTIHQWPATLVQPVGSPLSLECTVEGTSNPNLYWYRQAAGRGLQLLFYSVGIGQISSEVPQNLSASRPQDRQFILSSKKLLLSDSGFYLCAWSPGATEAFFGQGTRLTVV.

The chain employs TRBV10-1 and TRBJ1-5, with 8 bases matching TRBD1. Per the germline V gene, CDR1 is WNHNN and CDR2 is SYGVQD (reference sequence). Losses at the gene ends were 3 bases for V and 5 bases for J; bases not matched to a gene: 6. CDR3 size: 15 residues. The DNA of the CDR3 is TGCGCCAGCAGTGAATTACAGGGGGAAGATCAGCCCCAGCATTTT. Translation gives CASSELQGEDQPQHF.

A note on this clone: Other DNA sequences in this specimen translate into the identical CDR3. V and J are TRBV4-1 and TRBJ2-3; 13 bases align to TRBD2. The CDR3 contains 17 residues. Germline CDR1 reads MGHRA; CDR2 reads YSYEKL. With V trimmed by 3 bases and J by 1 base, 4 bases remained unmatched. DNA for the CDR3: TGCGCCAGCAGCCAGACCGGGACTAGCGGGGGCACAGATACGCAGTATTTT. This translates into CASSQTGTSGGTDTQYF.

This chain links TRBV3-1 (or the pseudogene TRBV3-2) with TRBJ2-5; 15 nucleotides agree with TRBD2. J lost 4 bases, V lost 0 bases, and 9 bases had no gene match. Germline values: CDR1 LGHDT, CDR2 YNNKEL (reference sequence). The CDR3 totals 19 residues. Written as DNA, the CDR3 is TGTGCCAGCAGCCAAGATCTTGGACTAGCGGGGGGGCCAGGAGAGACCCAGTACTTC. This codes for CASSQDLGLAGGPGETQYF.

This clone was counted a single time. The V and J genes are TRBV19 and TRBJ1-4, with D unresolved. The CDR3 totals 16 residues. Germline CDR1 LNHDA, CDR2 SQIVND (reference sequence). The V end lost 3 bases, the J end lost 0 bases, and 11 bases lay between the germline ends. The CDR3 DNA sequence: TGTGCCAGTAGTATCGGTTTAATTGCAACTAATGAAAAACTGTTTTTT. It yields the protein CASSIGLIATNEKLFF. The full variable domain, its missing parts supplied by reference TRBV19 and TRBJ1-4, is DGGITQSPKYLFRKEGQNVTLSCEQNLNHDAMYWYRQDPGQGLRLIYYSQIVNDFQKGDIAEGYSVSREKKESFPLTVTSAQKNPTAFYLCASSIGLIATNEKLFFGSGTQLSVL.

This chain joins TRBV10-1 and TRBJ1-2; D possibly corresponds to TRBD1 (5 bases). The length of the CDR3 is 12 residues. Germline V gene data show CDR1 as WNHNN and CDR2 as SYGVQD (reference sequence). V lost 6 bases to trimming and J lost 7 bases, with 12 bases between them. CDR3 nucleotides: TGCGCCAGCAGCCCTGGGGGGTTTGGCTACACCTTC. Its translation is CASSPGGFGYTF.

The chain couples TRBV19 to TRBJ1-3; D ambiguous. Between the trimmed V and J ends, which lost 4 bases and 0 bases, there was a span of 7 bases. The CDR3 spans 14 residues. Germline V lookup: CDR1 LNHDA, CDR2 SQIVND (reference sequence). The CDR3 is CASSSGDSGNTIYF. CDR3 nucleotides: TGTGCCAGTAGTAGCGGGGACTCTGGAAACACCATATATTTT.

The chain employs TRBV11-2 and TRBJ2-5, with 9 bases matching TRBD1. Germline CDR1 reads SGHAT; CDR2 reads FQNNGV. This CDR3 is 14 amino acids long. V lost 5 bases to trimming and J lost 5 bases; unmatched junction nucleotides: 6. The CDR3 DNA sequence: TGTGCCAGCAGCACCACAGGGGGCTGGGAGACCCAGTACTTC. Protein product: CASSTTGGWETQYF.

The gene calls are TRBV5-4 and TRBJ2-1; 9 nucleotides match TRBD1. V dropped 2 bases and J dropped 6; count of bases not matched to a gene: 3. This CDR3 contains 14 residues. CDR1 and CDR2 from the germline V gene are SGHNT and YYREEE (reference sequence). The chain's CDR3 is CASSFWDRANEQFF. CDR3 nucleotides: TGTGCCAGCAGCTTTTGGGACAGGGCCAATGAGCAGTTCTTC.

This chain joins TRBV6-2 or TRBV6-3 and TRBJ2-5; D ambiguous. This CDR3 has 12 residues. Trimming left V 6 bases short and J 7 bases short, with 12 bases between. The V gene's germline CDR1 is MNHEY and CDR2 SVGEGT. CDR3 in amino acids: CASSPDTGTQYF. Here the CDR3 DNA reads TGTGCCAGCAGCCCCGATACGGGGACCCAGTACTTC.

V and J are TRBV9 and TRBJ1-1, with D perhaps matching TRBD1 (6 bases). Trimming left V 3 bases short and J 4 bases short, with 13 bases between. The CDR3 sequence is 14 residues long. In germline, CDR1 is SGDLS, CDR2 YYNGEE. As DNA, the CDR3 is TGTGCCAGCAGCGGGAGGCCAGGGGCCACTGAAGCTTTCTTT. It translates to CASSGRPGATEAFF.

V and J are TRBV30 and TRBJ1-2, with D unresolved. The germline CDR1 and CDR2 sequences are GTSNPN and SVGIG (reference sequence). Trimming removed 1 base from V and 6 bases from J, with 15 bases in between. This CDR3 comprises 14 residues. The CDR3 sequence: CAWSGITQQNGYTF. The DNA of the CDR3 is TGTGCCTGGAGTGGGATAACACAGCAAAATGGCTACACCTTC.

The DNA of the CDR3 is TGTGCCAGCATTCGGGGGGGCACTGAAGCTTTCTTT. Protein product: CASIRGGTEAFF. The chain employs TRBV2 and TRBJ1-1; possible D gene TRBD1, 5 bases. Germline V gene lookup returns CDR1 SNHLY and CDR2 FYNNEI. Trimming cost V 7 bases and J 4 bases, with 10 bases left between them. The CDR3 runs 12 residues.

The chain employs TRBV28 and TRBJ2-3, with 10 bases fitting TRBD2. V shed 7 bases, J shed 0 bases, and the junction held 4 bases outside the gene matches. The CDR3 is 15 residues long. In germline, CDR1 is MDHEN, CDR2 SYDVKM. The CDR3 sequence: CASNERGGSTDTQYF. The CDR3 nucleotides read TGTGCCAGCAACGAGCGGGGGGGGAGCACAGATACGCAGTATTTT.

The genes are TRBV6-5 and TRBJ1-1, with D possibly being TRBD1 (5 bases). CDR1 MNHEY and CDR2 SVGAGI come from the germline V gene. Trimming took off 7 bases at V and 2 bases at J, with 17 bases between the two ends. The CDR3 spans 15 residues. CDR3 coding DNA: TGTGCCAGCATGCCAGGTCAGGGATTCAACACTGAAGCTTTCTTT. Translated: CASMPGQGFNTEAFF.

This chain joins TRBV13 and TRBJ2-1, with 13 bases lining up with TRBD2. The germline V gene encodes CDR1 PRHDT and CDR2 FYEKMQ (reference sequence). With V trimmed by 5 bases and J by 0 bases, 7 bases remained unmatched. CDR3 length: 18 residues. Here the CDR3 reads CASSGTGTSGASYNEQFF. In DNA, the CDR3 is TGTGCCAGCAGCGGTACCGGGACTAGCGGGGCCTCCTACAATGAGCAGTTCTTC.

The chain couples TRBV30 to TRBJ1-1; 10 bases agree with TRBD1. There are 16 residues in the CDR3. Trimming removed 2 bases from V and 5 bases from J; junction bases left unmatched: 11. From germline, CDR1 is GTSNPN and CDR2 SVGIG (reference sequence). The CDR3 sequence: CAWSRHLTGGETEAFF. Written as DNA, the CDR3 is TGTGCCTGGAGTCGCCACCTGACAGGGGGCGAGACTGAAGCTTTCTTT.

The chain combines TRBV28 with TRBJ1-2; no firm D call. The germline gives CDR1 MDHEN, CDR2 SYDVKM. The CDR3 runs to 16 residues. Trimming removed 5 bases from V and 3 bases from J, with 19 bases in between. The CDR3 sequence is CASSGSAGSRYYGYTF. DNA for the CDR3: TGTGCCAGCAGTGGATCTGCAGGCAGTAGGTACTATGGCTACACCTTC.

Turning to this clone: An end of the junction does not agree with germline; a read error may underlie this. The CDR3, as DNA: TGTGCCAGCAGATTAGGGCGGACTGAAGCTTTCTTT. Translating it yields CASRLGRTEAFF. V and J are TRBV12-3 or TRBV12-4 and TRBJ1-1; D gene ambiguous. The CDR3 runs 12 residues.